These 3 T cell receptor beta chains originate from one sample sequenced in a study of response to subunit inactivated influenza vaccine listed by TCRdb under 2018. The library came from RT-PCR. TCRdb records Illumina HiSeq 2500 as the sequencer. In-frame beta chains were kept once TCRdb had trimmed the public reads at Q25 with fastp and called clones with MiXCR. When rows share a CDR3 protein, they turn into one entry using the most common DNA and genes. Present in this sample are a few hundred thousand distinct CDR3 sequences, less than 25% of which were seen just once. The top ten clones comprise roughly 10% of the sample. Material: PBMCs from blood, obtained around 22 months after vaccination. The receptors were sampled from a man between 45 and 75 years old who received an inactivated influenza vaccine. Donor details come from another sample of the same person, matched by shared clones.

This sequence joins TRBV18 and TRBJ2-2, with 10 bases aligning to TRBD1. Germline-derived CDR1 and CDR2 are KGHSH and LQKENI. V shed 3 bases and J 4 bases; nucleotides not matched to a gene: 5. This CDR3 is built from 16 residues. The CDR3 loop reads CASSPAGTGVTGELFF. CDR3 DNA sequence: TGTGCCAGCTCACCGGCCGGGACAGGGGTCACCGGGGAGCTGTTTTTT.

This chain links TRBV3-1 with TRBJ2-5; perhaps TRBD2 as D (5 bases). This CDR3 is built from 15 residues. Trimming left V 2 bases short and J 4 bases short, with 14 bases between. CDR1 is LGHDT and CDR2 is YNNKEL in the germline V gene (reference sequence). The CDR3 sequence is CASSQRGLPGETQYF. The CDR3 DNA sequence: TGTGCCAGCAGCCAAAGAGGACTCCCGGGAGAGACCCAGTACTTC.

The V call is TRBV6-5, the J call TRBJ2-7; 8 nucleotides agree with TRBD1. This CDR3 has 15 amino acids. Germline V gene data show CDR1 as MNHEY and CDR2 as SVGAGI. The V segment lost 2 bases and the J segment 0 bases; nucleotides outside the gene matches: 3. CDR3 loop: CASSYGTGISYEQYF. CDR3 nucleotide sequence: TGTGCCAGCAGTTACGGGACAGGTATCTCCTACGAGCAGTACTTC.